A single sample gave rise to the 8 T cell receptor beta chains below, sequenced in a study of T cell repertoires in cytomegalovirus infection. TCRdb recomputed calls from the reads with MiXCR, one row per CDR3 protein. The sample comprises fewer than 1,000,000 distinct CDR3 sequences, roughly 31% of which are singletons, and about 14% rests with the top ten. These TCRs are of unknown antigen specificity. This material consisted of cultured CD8+ T cells from PBMCs, taken from culture after CMV antigen stimulation. These receptors all come from a human donor in good health (CMV status not recorded). Some clones in this sample may be carry-over from other donors' samples.

V is TRBV27 and J is TRBJ2-7; 7 positions agree with TRBD1. The ends lost 8 bases at V and 3 bases at J; junction bases unmatched: 10. The CDR3 consists of 14 residues. The germline V gene has CDR1 MNHEY and CDR2 SMNVEV (reference sequence). The CDR3 DNA sequence: TGTGCCAGCTCCACCCTGGACAGGCTCTACGAGCAGTACGTC. This encodes CASSTLDRLYEQYV.

This clonotype was found a few times. V gene TRBV5-6 combines with J gene TRBJ2-3; no firm D call. The CDR3 is 15 residues long. Germline CDR1 is SGHDT and CDR2 is YYEEEE. The V gene lost 4 bases and the J gene lost 7 bases, with 19 bases spanning the gap. The CDR3 DNA follows: TGTGCCAGCAGCCCGGTGGACCACGCGACCCATACGCAGTATTTT. Amino acids: CASSPVDHATHTQYF.

This clonotype came up a few times. The rearrangement links TRBV7-8 to TRBJ1-3, with D perhaps TRBD1 (6 bases). The CDR3 spans 17 residues. Per germline, CDR1 SGHVS and CDR2 FQNEAQ. Trimming shortened V by 4 bases and J by 0 bases, and 16 bases separated the two germline ends. The CDR3: CASSYRRGGVSGNTIYF. In DNA form, the CDR3 reads TGTGCCAGCAGCTATCGGAGGGGGGGGGTCTCTGGAAACACCATATATTTT.

This clonotype came up many times. The chain combines TRBV7-9 with TRBJ2-1; 7 nucleotides align to TRBD2. This CDR3 is 13 amino acids long. Germline values: CDR1 SEHNR, CDR2 FQNEAQ (reference sequence). V trimming: 8 bases; J trimming: 5 bases; junction bases outside the gene matches: 6. The DNA of the CDR3 is TGTGCCAGCTTGCCTAGCGGAGACAATGAGCAGTTCTTC. The encoded protein is CASLPSGDNEQFF.

The CDR3 reads CASNVILGQPNTEAFF. For the CDR3, the DNA is TGTGCCAGCAACGTTATTTTGGGACAGCCGAACACTGAAGCTTTCTTT. V and J are TRBV6-1 and TRBJ1-1; TRBD1 matches at 7 bases. The germline V gene has CDR1 MNHNS and CDR2 SASEGT. Losses at the gene ends were 7 bases for V and 1 base for J; bases not matched to a gene: 12. This CDR3 comprises 16 residues.

This clonotype was observed once. This chain joins TRBV27 and TRBJ1-1; a possible D gene is TRBD1 (6 bases). The germline V gene has CDR1 MNHEY and CDR2 SMNVEV (reference sequence). The CDR3 totals 14 residues. V lost 5 bases to trimming and J lost 3 bases, with 13 bases between them. The CDR3 nucleotides are TGTGCCAGCAGTATGGGACACGGGGACACTGAAGCTTTCTTT. This translates into CASSMGHGDTEAFF.

This clonotype was counted between two and nine times. V and J are TRBV27 and TRBJ2-5, with unresolved D. This CDR3 spans 16 amino acids. The V and J ends lost 2 bases and 1 base respectively, with 14 bases between them. The germline CDR1 and CDR2 sequences are MNHEY and SMNVEV (reference sequence). CDR3 DNA sequence: TGTGCCAGCAGTTTAACTGGGGTGGAGACCCAAGAGACCCAGTACTTC. This translates into CASSLTGVETQETQYF.

In its sample, this clonotype was seen a few times. Relative to the germline gene, one junction end is altered; a read error may explain this. DNA of the CDR3: TGTGCCAGCAGCTTAGGGGGGCCGCGTGGCTACACCTTC. Translated: CASSLGGPRGYTF. This chain uses TRBV5-1 with TRBJ1-2; D is possibly TRBD1 (6 bases). Per the germline V gene, CDR1 is SGHRS and CDR2 is YFSETQ. The CDR3 is 13 residues long.